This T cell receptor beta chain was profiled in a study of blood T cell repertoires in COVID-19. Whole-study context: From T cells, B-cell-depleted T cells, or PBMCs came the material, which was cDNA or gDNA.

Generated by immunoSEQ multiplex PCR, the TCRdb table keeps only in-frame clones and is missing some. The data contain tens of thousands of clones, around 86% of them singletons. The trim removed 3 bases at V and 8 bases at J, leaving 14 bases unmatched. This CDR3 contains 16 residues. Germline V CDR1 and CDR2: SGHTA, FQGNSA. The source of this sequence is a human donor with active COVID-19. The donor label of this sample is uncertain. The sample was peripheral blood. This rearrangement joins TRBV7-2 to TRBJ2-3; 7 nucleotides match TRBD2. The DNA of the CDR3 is TGTGCCAGCAGCTTTACGAACGGGAGGACCGTTGGTACGCAGTATTTT. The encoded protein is CASSFTNGRTVGTQYF.